The 8 T cell receptor beta chains below all came from one sample that was sequenced in a study of T cells in Graves' hyperthyroidism and ophthalmopathy. The TCR beta CDR3 regions underwent amplification using RNA transcripts as the source. First-round RT-PCR targeting the TCR CDR3 was performed with the HTBI primer set. Each CDR3 protein is one row after TCRdb ran MiXCR on the multiplex PCR reads. The sample holds 300,000 to 400,000 distinct CDR3 sequences; 21% are singletons and the top ten take 50%. Source material: blood. The receptors come from a woman aged 45-65 years with Graves' hyperthyroidism.

The sample holds many counts of this clonotype. V usage is TRBV20-1 and J usage is TRBJ2-5; 8 nucleotides line up with TRBD2. The CDR3 length is 17 residues. V shed 5 bases, J shed 5 bases, and the junction held 19 bases outside the gene matches. Germline values: CDR1 DFQATT, CDR2 SNEGSKA (reference sequence). CDR3 residues: CSAEPGLVTLSRETQYF. The CDR3 bases are TGCAGTGCTGAACCGGGACTAGTCACTCTATCGAGGGAGACCCAGTACTTC.

This sequence joins TRBV7-2 and TRBJ2-1, with 10 nucleotides matching TRBD2. The ends lost 5 bases at V and 10 bases at J; junction bases unmatched: 14. CDR3 size: 16 residues. Germline V gene data show CDR1 as SGHTA and CDR2 as FQGNSA. The CDR3 loop reads CASSLLAGGALREQFF. CDR3 nucleotides: TGTGCCAGCAGCCTATTAGCGGGAGGTGCCCTCAGAGAGCAGTTCTTC.

This clonotype has just a few counts. The chain combines TRBV7-3 with TRBJ2-6; D unresolved. The ends were cut back, 2 bases at V and 0 bases at J, with 8 bases in the middle. Germline lookup yields CDR1 SGHTA and CDR2 FQGTGA. The CDR3 runs 16 residues. The CDR3 region has the DNA TGTGCCAGCAGCTTAGTCCCTGCCTCTGGGGCCAACGTCCTGACTTTC. This sequence encodes CASSLVPASGANVLTF.

The J gene is TRBJ2-1, the V gene TRBV2; 7 bases agree with TRBD2. The CDR3 has 16 residues. Germline V CDR1 and CDR2: SNHLY, FYNNEI. The V gene end was trimmed by 6 bases and the J gene end by 4 bases; junction bases not matched to a gene: 12. In DNA, the CDR3 is TGTGCCAGCAGCTTATCCTTGGGGGGGTTGTACAATGAGCAGTTCTTC. Translation gives CASSLSLGGLYNEQFF. The full variable domain, its missing parts supplied by reference TRBV2 and TRBJ2-1, is EPEVTQTPSHQVTQMGQEVILRCVPISNHLYFYWYRQILGQKVEFLVSFYNNEISEKSEIFDDQFSVERPDGSNFTLKIRSTKLEDSAMYFCASSLSLGGLYNEQFFGPGTRLTVL.

The rearrangement links TRBV7-9 to TRBJ1-3; no definite D call. The CDR3 consists of 18 residues. Trimming stripped 5 bases from V and 0 bases from J, with 20 bases between. Germline lookup yields CDR1 SEHNR and CDR2 FQNEAQ (reference sequence). CDR3 amino acids: CASSGLAGARISGNTIYF. In DNA, the CDR3 is TGTGCCAGCAGCGGACTAGCGGGAGCGCGGATCTCTGGAAACACCATATATTTT.

This clonotype was observed at least ten times. V and J are TRBV7-9 and TRBJ2-3; TRBD2 might be the D (6 bases). Germline values: CDR1 SEHNR, CDR2 FQNEAQ (reference sequence). V gave up 5 bases and J gave up 7 bases, with 19 bases separating them. The CDR3 loop spans 15 amino acids. This CDR3 reads CASSPGGEPTYTQYF. For the CDR3, the DNA is TGTGCCAGCAGCCCAGGAGGGGAACCTACCTATACGCAGTATTTT.

This clonotype has more than one count but fewer than ten. V and J are TRBV4-2 and TRBJ2-5; TRBD2 is a possible D gene (5 bases). Germline loops: CDR1 LGHNA, CDR2 YNFKEQ. The CDR3 has 16 residues. Trimming took 5 bases from V and 2 from J, leaving 18 bases between them. For the CDR3, the DNA is TGTGCCAGCAGCAACTTAGCAGACTGGAGGCAAGAGACCCAGTACTTC. Translating gives CASSNLADWRQETQYF.

There are many counts of this clonotype. This chain links TRBV2 with TRBJ2-7, with D perhaps matching TRBD2 (6 bases). Per germline, CDR1 SNHLY and CDR2 FYNNEI. This CDR3 has 13 residues. The V gene lost 8 bases and the J gene lost 0 bases, with 11 bases spanning the gap. The CDR3 coding sequence is TGTGCCAGCGGCCAGGGACTCTCCTACGAGCAGTACTTC. Protein product: CASGQGLSYEQYF.